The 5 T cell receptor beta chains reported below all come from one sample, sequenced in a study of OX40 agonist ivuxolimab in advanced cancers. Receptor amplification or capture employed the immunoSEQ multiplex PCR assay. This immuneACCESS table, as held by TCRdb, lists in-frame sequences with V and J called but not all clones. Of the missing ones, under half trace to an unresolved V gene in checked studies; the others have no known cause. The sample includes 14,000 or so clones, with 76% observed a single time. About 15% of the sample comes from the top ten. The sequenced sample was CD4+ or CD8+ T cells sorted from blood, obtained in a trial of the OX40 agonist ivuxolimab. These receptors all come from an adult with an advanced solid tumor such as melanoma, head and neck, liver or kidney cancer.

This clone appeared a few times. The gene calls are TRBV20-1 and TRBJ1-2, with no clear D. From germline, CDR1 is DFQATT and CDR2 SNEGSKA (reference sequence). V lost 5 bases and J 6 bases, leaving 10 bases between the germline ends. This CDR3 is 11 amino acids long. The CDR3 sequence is CSAPRGDGYTF. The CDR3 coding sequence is TGCAGTGCTCCCCGGGGTGATGGCTACACCTTC.

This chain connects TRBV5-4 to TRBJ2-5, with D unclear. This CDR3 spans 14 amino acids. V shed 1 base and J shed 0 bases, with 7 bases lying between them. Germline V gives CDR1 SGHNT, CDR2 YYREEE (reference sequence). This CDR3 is CASSLRGYQETQYF. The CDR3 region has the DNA TGTGCCAGCAGCTTGCGCGGCTACCAAGAGACCCAGTACTTC. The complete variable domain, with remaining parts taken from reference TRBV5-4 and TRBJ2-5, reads ETGVTQSPTHLIKTRGQQVTLRCSSQSGHNTVSWYQQALGQGPQFIFQYYREEENGRGNFPPRFSGLQFPNYSSELNVNALELDDSALYLCASSLRGYQETQYFGPGTRLLVL.

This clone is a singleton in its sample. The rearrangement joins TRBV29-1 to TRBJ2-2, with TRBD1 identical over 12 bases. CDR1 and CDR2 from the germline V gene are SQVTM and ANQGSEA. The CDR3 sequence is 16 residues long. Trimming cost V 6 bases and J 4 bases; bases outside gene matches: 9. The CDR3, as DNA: TGCAGCGTGCGGGACAGGGGGCAGGTGGTCACCGGGGAGCTGTTTTTT. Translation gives CSVRDRGQVVTGELFF.

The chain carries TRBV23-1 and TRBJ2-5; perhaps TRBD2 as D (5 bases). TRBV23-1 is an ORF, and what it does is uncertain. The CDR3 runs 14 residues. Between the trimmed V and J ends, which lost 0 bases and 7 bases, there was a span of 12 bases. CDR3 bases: TGCGCCAGCAGTCAATCGAAAGGGAGTTGGACCCAGTACTTC. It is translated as CASSQSKGSWTQYF.

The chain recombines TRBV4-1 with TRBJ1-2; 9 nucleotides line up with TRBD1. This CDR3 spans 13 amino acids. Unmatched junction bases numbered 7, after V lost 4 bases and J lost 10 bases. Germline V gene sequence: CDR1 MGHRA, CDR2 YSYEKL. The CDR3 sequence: CASSPDRGKLYTF. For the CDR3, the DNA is TGCGCCAGCAGCCCGGACAGGGGAAAGCTCTACACCTTC.